This T cell receptor beta chain was sequenced in a study of beta chain features in type 1 diabetes (dated 2018 in TCRdb). Context from the whole study: Mean age, gender distribution, total cell number and subset yield did not differ between patients and healthy donors. A total of around 110,000,000 sorted cells were examined across all samples, and RNA yield correlated strongly with the number of cells per subset. In the study, TCRB repertoires of sorted circulating CD4+ T cell subsets from recently diagnosed type 1 diabetes patients were compared with those of matched healthy donors. Regulatory and stem cell-like memory subsets were obtained from only 8 patients and about eight healthy donors, while naive and central memory subsets were obtained from all 30 or so donors. Overall study results and their limits: Fewer insertions and more nucleotide deletions at VDJ recombination sites were observed in patients with type 1 diabetes, implying thymic rearrangement abnormalities. Because cDNA was sequenced instead of genomic DNA, activated cells with high expression could be over-represented, although the groups did not differ in activation or CD3 levels. Type 1 diabetes patients showed a moderate but significant shortening of TCRB CDR3 length in all four CD4+ subsets. Shorter templates might be favored by PCR, yet because patient and control samples were amplified and corrected together, any such skew would affect both groups equally. Naive, central memory and regulatory TCRB repertoires appeared more similar among patients than among healthy donors. HLA sub-analyses involved small numbers of individuals, so any influence of HLA type on TCRB rearrangement remained unresolved.

The entire amount of isolated RNA was reverse transcribed using the High Capacity cDNA Reverse Transcription Kit, so the sequenced TCRB transcripts were expressed ones. Deep immunoSEQ sequencing was performed on naive, central memory and regulatory T cell samples, with an average of about 3.57 million total reads per sample. Sorted cells were lysed in RLT buffer, and RNA was extracted using DNase-treated RNeasy Micro or Mini kits according to cell number. Each cell subset was processed on its own to prevent cross-contamination, while patient and healthy donor samples were processed together. The immunoSEQ multiplex PCR was used to amplify TCRB sequences from cDNA, generating 87-bp fragments that spanned the CDR3 region. The amplicons were sequenced using the Illumina HiSeq platform. The study's own analysis went as follows. PCR bias was computationally corrected using synthetic template baselines, reads within Hamming distance 2 were collapsed, and singletons that could not be merged were discarded. Reads were aligned to IMGT to assign V, D and J genes, CDR3 length, and insertions or deletions at six rearrangement sites. Within each subset, clonotype counts were normalized to sorted cell number, and only after that were true diversity and Gini coefficients computed with the tcR R package. Repertoire sharing was quantified using the overlap coefficient calculated on TCRB nucleotide sequences. Imported from immuneACCESS, the table was reduced by TCRdb to in-frame sequences with V and J called. These copies leave out some clones; in studies compared against another copy, an unresolved V gene accounts for under half, and the cause of the remainder is not known. For V, J and clone size, that table is used; D and trimming come from the DNA. A total of some 150,000 clones appear in this sample, approximately 10% of them only once. The top ten constitute roughly 2% of the sample.

Each donor gave one peripheral blood draw, approximately 0.11 L on average, collected into heparinised tubes. Using a panel that included CD45RO, CCR7, CD25, CD127, CD95 and CD27, naive, central memory, regulatory and stem cell-like memory CD4+ T cells were sorted on a BD FACSAria II. All sorted populations exceeded 98% purity. Right away, PBMCs were isolated by Lymphoprep density gradient centrifugation and were stained directly, with no culture step. So that batch effects would be minimized, each experiment stained and sorted samples in pairs, pairing one healthy donor with one patient. The germline V end is reduced by 6 bases and the J end by 4 bases; junction bases left unmatched: 18. CDR1 and CDR2, per the germline V gene, are SQVTM and ANQGSEA. Including cysteine and phenylalanine, the CDR3 has 17 amino acids. Only CDR3 DNA remains: 51 bases, in frame from the first base. In the case of this clone: Its antigen is not yet known. There are no base qualities to consult, and no much larger clone falls within one base. This CDR3 is also generated by other DNA sequences in the sample.

This clonotype was obtained from a man between 18 and 29 years old in good health. Sequencing input: central memory CD4+ T cells from blood. The sequence joins TRBV29-1 to TRBJ2-1; 7 of the junction bases match TRBD2. The CDR3 region has the sequence CSVEGVGGERGYNEQFF. The DNA is as follows: TGCAGCGTGGAGGGTGTTGGGGGAGAGCGGGGTTACAATGAGCAGTTCTTC.